This T cell receptor beta chain was retrieved from a study of regulatory T cells in long-lasting Graves disease. As concerns this clonotype: Its antigen is unidentified.

Study-wide results and caveats: Reduced TCR diversity was observed in persistent Graves' patients versus newly diagnosed patients.

CDR1 and CDR2 (germline): LNHDA, SQIVND (reference sequence). This CDR3 is 16 amino acids long. The V end was cut by 6 bases, the J end by 5 bases, with 23 bases between. Time point noted: newly diagnosed GD, antithyroid drugs for less than 3 months. Isolated PBMC RNA provided the starting material for the TCR library. Arm-PCR of CDR3 regions and iRepertoire HTBI primers were used to build TCR beta libraries. TCRdb used MiXCR to reprocess the multiplex PCR reads, holding one entry per CDR3 protein. The table has about 450,000 distinct CDR3 sequences, 15% to 20% seen once. The sample was also linked to a second study, of T cells in Graves' hyperthyroidism and ophthalmopathy.

The chain has TRBV19 and TRBJ2-7, with D perhaps TRBD2 (5 bases). The sequenced sample was peripheral blood mononuclear cells (PBMCs), obtained at new diagnosis, from a patient treated with antithyroid drugs. The clonotype originates from a woman aged 25-40 years with Graves disease. For the CDR3, the DNA is TGTGCCAGTAGCAGAATACGGGGTCTATCAAAGGACGAGCAGTACTTC. It yields the protein CASSRIRGLSKDEQYF.